This TCR beta chain was observed in a study of tumor and adjacent non-tumor tissue in lung cancer. General observations from the study: Significantly higher TCR diversity was found in tumor than normal lung.

A word on this clonotype: Its target is not known.

Per germline, CDR1 MNHNY and CDR2 SVGAGI (reference sequence). V lost 5 bases and J 14 bases, leaving 24 bases between the germline ends. The CDR3 has 14 amino acids. A modified ARM-PCR protocol with three rounds of nested PCR amplified TCRbeta. One entry per CDR3 protein results from TCRdb running MiXCR on the multiplex PCR reads. The data contain some 84,000 distinct CDR3 sequences, about 66% of them singletons. No cell sorting was done before RNA was extracted from the tissue. Sequencing used lung tumor tissue. The receptor's source is a man aged 65 to 79 with non-small cell lung cancer. The chain couples TRBV6-6 to TRBJ1-1; unclear D gene. CDR3 sequence: CASSKQWLNTGAFF. CDR3 bases: TGTGCCAGCAGTAAACAGTGGCTTAACACTGGAGCCTTCTTT.